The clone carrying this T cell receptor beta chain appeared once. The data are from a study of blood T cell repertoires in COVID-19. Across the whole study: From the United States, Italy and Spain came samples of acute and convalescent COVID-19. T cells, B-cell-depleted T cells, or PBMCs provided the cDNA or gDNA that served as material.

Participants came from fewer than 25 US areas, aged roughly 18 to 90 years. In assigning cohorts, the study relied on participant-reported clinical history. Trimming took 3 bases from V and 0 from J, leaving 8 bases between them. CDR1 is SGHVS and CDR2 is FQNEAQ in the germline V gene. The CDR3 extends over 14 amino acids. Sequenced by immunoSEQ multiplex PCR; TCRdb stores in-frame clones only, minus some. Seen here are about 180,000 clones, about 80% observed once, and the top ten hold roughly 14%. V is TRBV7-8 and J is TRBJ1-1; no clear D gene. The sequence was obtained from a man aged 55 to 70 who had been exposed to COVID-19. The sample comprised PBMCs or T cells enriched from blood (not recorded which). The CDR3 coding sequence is TGTGCCAGCAGCTTCAGTGGAGTGAACACTGAAGCTTTCTTT. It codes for CASSFSGVNTEAFF.